This T cell receptor beta chain emerged from a study of neurological immune-mediated disorders. 5'RACE employing 10-nucleotide random UMIs yielded the cDNA. TCRdb recomputed calls from the 5' RACE reads with MiXCR, one row per CDR3 protein. This sample has 30,000 or so distinct CDR3 sequences; approximately 12% occur once, and the top ten carry almost 8%. This clonotype was seen many times. Antigen: not known. Study findings and constraints: Across subjects, expanded clones had no CDR3 amino acid sequences in common, pointing to private repertoires in all groups. While HTLV-1-associated myelopathy showed the greatest TCR clonal expansion, multiple sclerosis showed the least, falling below healthy controls.

V shed 5 bases and J shed 0 bases, with 10 bases lying between them. The CDR3 is 15 residues long. Unsorted libraries came from 2 million PBMCs stored at -80 °C. The sequence was obtained from a man aged 60 to 69 in good health. The rearrangement links TRBV12-3 or TRBV12-4 to TRBJ2-2; TRBD2 is a possible D gene (6 bases). Sequences were obtained from PBMCs. In DNA form, the CDR3 reads TGTGCCAGCAGTGGAGCGGGTACGAACACCGGGGAGCTGTTTTTT. Residues: CASSGAGTNTGELFF.